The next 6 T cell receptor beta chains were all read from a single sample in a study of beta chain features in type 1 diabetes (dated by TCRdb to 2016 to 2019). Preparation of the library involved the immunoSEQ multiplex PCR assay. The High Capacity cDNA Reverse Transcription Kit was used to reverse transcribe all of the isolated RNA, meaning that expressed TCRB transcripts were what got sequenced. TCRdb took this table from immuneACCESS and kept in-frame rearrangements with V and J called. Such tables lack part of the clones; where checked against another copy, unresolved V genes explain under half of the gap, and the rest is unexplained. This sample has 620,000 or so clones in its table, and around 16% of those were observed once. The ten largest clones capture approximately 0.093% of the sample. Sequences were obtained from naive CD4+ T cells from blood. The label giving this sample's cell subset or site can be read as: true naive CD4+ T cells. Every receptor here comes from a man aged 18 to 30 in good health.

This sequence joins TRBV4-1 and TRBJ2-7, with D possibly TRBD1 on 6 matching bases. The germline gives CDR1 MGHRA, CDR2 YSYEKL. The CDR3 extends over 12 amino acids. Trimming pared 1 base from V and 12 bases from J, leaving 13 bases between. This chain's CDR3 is CASSQALTGLYF. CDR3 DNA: TGCGCCAGCAGCCAAGCTCTGACAGGACTGTACTTC.

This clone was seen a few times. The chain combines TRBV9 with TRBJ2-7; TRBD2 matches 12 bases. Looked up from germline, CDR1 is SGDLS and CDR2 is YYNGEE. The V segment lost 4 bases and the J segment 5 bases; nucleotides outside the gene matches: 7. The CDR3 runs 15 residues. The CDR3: CASSLTSGSYNEQYF. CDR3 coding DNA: TGTGCCAGCAGCTTGACTAGCGGGAGCTACAACGAGCAGTACTTC. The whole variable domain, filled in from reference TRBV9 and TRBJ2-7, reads DSGVTQTPKHLITATGQRVTLRCSPRSGDLSVYWYQQSLDQGLQFLIQYYNGEERAKGNILERFSAQQFPDLHSELNLSSLELGDSALYFCASSLTSGSYNEQYFGPGTRLTVT.

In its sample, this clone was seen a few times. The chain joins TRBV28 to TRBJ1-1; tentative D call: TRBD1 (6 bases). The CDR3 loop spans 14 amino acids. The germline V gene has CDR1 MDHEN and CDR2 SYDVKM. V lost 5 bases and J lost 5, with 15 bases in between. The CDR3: CASSPTGFSTEAFF. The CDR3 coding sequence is TGTGCCAGCAGTCCTACAGGGTTCAGTACTGAAGCTTTCTTT.

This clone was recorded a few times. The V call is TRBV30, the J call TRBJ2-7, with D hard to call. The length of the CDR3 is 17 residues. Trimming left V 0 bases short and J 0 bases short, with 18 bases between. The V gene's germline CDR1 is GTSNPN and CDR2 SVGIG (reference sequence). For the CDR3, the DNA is TGTGCCTGGAGTGTACAGAGGATTCGGTTTAGCTCCTACGAGCAGTACTTC. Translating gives CAWSVQRIRFSSYEQYF.

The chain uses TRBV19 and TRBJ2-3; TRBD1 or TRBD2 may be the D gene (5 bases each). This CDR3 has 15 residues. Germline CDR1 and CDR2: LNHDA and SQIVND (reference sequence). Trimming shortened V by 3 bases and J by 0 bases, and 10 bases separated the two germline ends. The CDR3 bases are TGTGCCAGTAGTATCGAGGGACGGAGCACAGATACGCAGTATTTT. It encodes CASSIEGRSTDTQYF. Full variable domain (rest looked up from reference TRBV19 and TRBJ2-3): DGGITQSPKYLFRKEGQNVTLSCEQNLNHDAMYWYRQDPGQGLRLIYYSQIVNDFQKGDIAEGYSVSREKKESFPLTVTSAQKNPTAFYLCASSIEGRSTDTQYFGPGTRLTVL.

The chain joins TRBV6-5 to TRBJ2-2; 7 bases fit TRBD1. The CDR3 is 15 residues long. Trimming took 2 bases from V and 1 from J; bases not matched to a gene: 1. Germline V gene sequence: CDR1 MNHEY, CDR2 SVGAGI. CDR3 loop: CASSYRTGNTGELFF. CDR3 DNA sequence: TGTGCCAGCAGTTACAGGACAGGGAACACCGGGGAGCTGTTTTTT.